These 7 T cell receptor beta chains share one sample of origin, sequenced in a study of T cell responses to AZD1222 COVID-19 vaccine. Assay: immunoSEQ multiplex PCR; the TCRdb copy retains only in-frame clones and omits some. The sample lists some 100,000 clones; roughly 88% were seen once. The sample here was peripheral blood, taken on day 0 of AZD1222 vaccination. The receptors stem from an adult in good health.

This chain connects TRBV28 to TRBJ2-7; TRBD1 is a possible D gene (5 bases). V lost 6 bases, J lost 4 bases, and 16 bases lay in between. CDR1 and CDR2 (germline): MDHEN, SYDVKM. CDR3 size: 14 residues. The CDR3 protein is CASSPDSAFYEQYF. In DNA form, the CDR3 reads TGTGCCAGCAGCCCAGACAGCGCCTTTTACGAGCAGTACTTC. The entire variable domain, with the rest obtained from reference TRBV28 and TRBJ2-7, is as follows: DVKVTQSSRYLVKRTGEKVFLECVQDMDHENMFWYRQDPGLGLRLIYFSYDVKMKEKGDIPEGYSVSREKKERFSLILESASTNQTSMYLCASSPDSAFYEQYFGPGTRLTVT.

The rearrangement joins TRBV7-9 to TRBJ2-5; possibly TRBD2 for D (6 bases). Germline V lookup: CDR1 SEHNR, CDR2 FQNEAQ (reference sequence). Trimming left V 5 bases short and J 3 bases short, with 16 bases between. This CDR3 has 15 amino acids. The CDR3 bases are TGTGCCAGCAGCCCGAATTTACGGGAGAAAGAGACCCAGTACTTC. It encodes CASSPNLREKETQYF.

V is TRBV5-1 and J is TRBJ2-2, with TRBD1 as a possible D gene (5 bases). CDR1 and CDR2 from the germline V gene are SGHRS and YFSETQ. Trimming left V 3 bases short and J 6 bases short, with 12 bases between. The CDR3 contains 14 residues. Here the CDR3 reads CASSWSQGAGELFF. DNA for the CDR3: TGCGCCAGCAGCTGGTCCCAAGGGGCCGGGGAGCTGTTTTTT.

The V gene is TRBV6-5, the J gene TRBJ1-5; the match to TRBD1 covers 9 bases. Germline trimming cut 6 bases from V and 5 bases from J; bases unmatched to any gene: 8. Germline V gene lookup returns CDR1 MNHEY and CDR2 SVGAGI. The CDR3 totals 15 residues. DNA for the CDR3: TGTGCCAGCAGGGACCGGGACAGGGCCTATCAGCCCCAGCATTTT. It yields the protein CASRDRDRAYQPQHF.

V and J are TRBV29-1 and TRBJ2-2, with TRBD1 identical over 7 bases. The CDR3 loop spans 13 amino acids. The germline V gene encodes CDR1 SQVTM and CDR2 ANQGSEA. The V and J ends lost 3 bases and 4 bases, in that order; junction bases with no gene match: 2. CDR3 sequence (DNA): TGCAGCGTTGAGGGGACAGTCACCGGGGAGCTGTTTTTT. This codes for CSVEGTVTGELFF.

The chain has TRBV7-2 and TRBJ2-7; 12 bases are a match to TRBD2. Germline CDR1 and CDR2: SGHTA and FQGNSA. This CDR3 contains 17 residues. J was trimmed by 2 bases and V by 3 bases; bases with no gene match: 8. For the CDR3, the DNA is TGTGCCAGCAGCTTGACTAGCGGGAGCACCGGGACCTACGAGCAGTACGTC. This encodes CASSLTSGSTGTYEQYV.

The CDR3 protein is CASSRDIRNQPQHF. The CDR3 nucleotides are TGTGCCAGCAGCCGGGACATACGTAATCAGCCCCAGCATTTT. This sequence joins TRBV7-2 and TRBJ1-5, with D possibly TRBD1 on 6 matching bases. CDR1 is SGHTA and CDR2 is FQGNSA in the germline V gene. The V end was cut by 5 bases, the J end by 4 bases, with 12 bases between. The CDR3 has 14 residues.